This T cell receptor (beta chain) comes out of a study of radiation and T cells in renal cell carcinoma. V was trimmed by 3 bases and J by 8 bases, leaving 8 bases between them. The CDR3 extends over 11 amino acids. CDR1 and CDR2 (germline): SGDLS, YYNGEE. Clones were read by immunoSEQ multiplex PCR, and TCRdb kept only the in-frame ones, dropping some. This table has under 9,000 clones, less than 80% appearing once. Sample treatment: treatment-naive control, cytoreductive nephrectomy. Controls were unirradiated tumors from treatment-naive cytoreductive nephrectomy patients. Controls included a handful of female and approximately ten male donors, resected 2011 to 2014. As concerns this clone: Its antigen is unknown.

Study observations and caveats: Dominant CDR3 motifs occupied more repertoire in irradiated than control tumors.

The clonotype comes from a man aged 60 to 75 with renal cell carcinoma. This sequence joins TRBV9 and TRBJ1-2, with D unresolved. Material: tumor tissue, obtained from a patient whose treatment was nephrectomy without radiotherapy. Here the CDR3 reads CASSASVGYTF. The CDR3 DNA sequence: TGTGCCAGCAGCGCGAGTGTAGGCTACACCTTC.